Shown below are 13 T cell receptor beta chains from a single sample sequenced in a study of vaccination and CD4 T cells after COVID-19. The sample's time point: late sampling 161 to 241 days after vaccination in three convalescent patients. TCRdb re-called the PCR reads through MiXCR, storing one row per CDR3 protein. The sample carries approximately 36,000 distinct CDR3 sequences, more than 30% recorded once. Sequencing was performed on CD4+ T cells from blood, taken about 7 months after SARS-CoV-2 vaccination. The receptor source for this set is a human donor who had recovered from COVID-19.

The V and J genes are TRBV20-1 and TRBJ2-7; D call uncertain. This CDR3 is built from 15 residues. The ends were cut back, 0 bases at V and 1 base at J, with 13 bases in the middle. Germline CDR1 reads DFQATT; CDR2 reads SNEGSKA (reference sequence). The CDR3 region has the DNA TGCAGTGCTAGAGATTTGGGCTTGCTTTCCTACGAGCAGTACTTC. Translation gives CSARDLGLLSYEQYF.

The chain uses TRBV20-1 and TRBJ2-3, with 8 bases that match TRBD1. V trimming: 5 bases; J trimming: 0 bases; junction bases outside the gene matches: 4. The CDR3 is 14 amino acids. Germline V gene data show CDR1 as DFQATT and CDR2 as SNEGSKA (reference sequence). CDR3 coding DNA: TGCAGTGCTGCCCGACAGGGGAGCACAGATACGCAGTATTTT. This translates into CSAARQGSTDTQYF.

The chain joins TRBV11-3 to TRBJ2-5, with TRBD1 identical over 7 bases. The CDR3 runs 12 residues. The junction had 2 bases not matched to a gene; V was cut back by 5 bases and J by 5 bases. Germline CDR1 SGHNT, CDR2 YENEEA. CDR3 nucleotide sequence: TGTGCCAGCAGCCAGGACAGGGAGACCCAGTACTTC. Translated, it gives CASSQDRETQYF. Filled out from reference TRBV11-3 and TRBJ2-5, the complete variable domain reads EAGVVQSPRYKIIEKKQPVAFWCNPISGHNTLYWYLQNLGQGPELLIRYENEEAVDDSQLPKDRFSAERLKGVDSTLKIQPAELGDSAVYLCASSQDRETQYFGPGTRLLVL.

The V call is TRBV19, the J call TRBJ2-1; no clear D. Trimming removed 5 bases from V and 1 base from J, with 15 bases in between. Germline-derived CDR1 and CDR2 are LNHDA and SQIVND (reference sequence). The CDR3 covers 16 residues. DNA of the CDR3: TGTGCCAGTAGTTCTGCTTCGGGCCGATCCTACAATGAGCAGTTCTTC. This gives the protein CASSSASGRSYNEQFF.

This chain joins TRBV6-4 and TRBJ1-1; D unclear. The CDR3 consists of 12 residues. The V and J ends lost 4 bases and 3 bases respectively, with 6 bases between them. Germline V gives CDR1 MRHNA, CDR2 SNTAGT. As DNA, the CDR3 is TGTGCCAGCAGTGTAGGGTACACTGAAGCTTTCTTT. Translated: CASSVGYTEAFF.

V and J are TRBV7-6 and TRBJ2-7; D might be TRBD2 (6 bases). This CDR3 region has 14 residues. The ends were cut back, 1 base at V and 6 bases at J, with 13 bases in the middle. CDR1 and CDR2 (germline): SGHVS, FNYEAQ. The CDR3 is CASSLGGMGGEQYF. Written as DNA, the CDR3 is TGTGCCAGCAGCTTAGGGGGAATGGGAGGCGAGCAGTACTTC.

V and J are TRBV2 and TRBJ2-2; no clear D. The V end was cut by 2 bases, the J end by 2 bases, with 9 bases between. In germline, CDR1 is SNHLY, CDR2 FYNNEI. The CDR3 loop spans 15 amino acids. In nucleotides, the CDR3 is TGTGCCAGCAGTGAAAGTAGTAGAAACACCGGGGAGCTGTTTTTT. Protein: CASSESSRNTGELFF.

This clonotype was seen only a few times. J is TRBJ1-5 and V is TRBV7-9; D gene unclear. The V and J ends lost 3 bases and 3 bases respectively, with 9 bases between them. This CDR3 is built from 14 residues. Per the germline V gene, CDR1 is SEHNR and CDR2 is FQNEAQ (reference sequence). CDR3 sequence: CASSFHGDNQPQHF. CDR3 nucleotides: TGTGCCAGCAGCTTTCATGGGGACAATCAGCCCCAGCATTTT.

Here the CDR3 reads CASSSSARATRGGIAGWVLNTQYF. In DNA, the CDR3 is TGTGCCAGCAGCTCCTCCGCGCGGGCGACTAGAGGGGGAATAGCGGGATGGGTTTTAAATACGCAGTATTTT. The genes are TRBV7-9 and TRBJ2-3; 8 nucleotides align to TRBD2. The CDR3 is 24 residues long. The J segment lost 7 bases and the V segment lost 4 bases, leaving 37 bases of the junction unmatched. CDR1 is SEHNR, CDR2 FQNEAQ, per germline (reference sequence).

This chain uses TRBV7-6 with TRBJ2-2; 15 nucleotides match TRBD2. Trimming cost V 4 bases and J 6 bases; bases outside gene matches: 0. The CDR3 extends over 15 amino acids. Germline V gene lookup returns CDR1 SGHVS and CDR2 FNYEAQ. The DNA for the CDR3 is TGTGCCAGCAGCTGGACTAGCGGGAGGGCCGGGGAGCTGTTTTTT. This codes for CASSWTSGRAGELFF. Complete variable domain (other parts from reference TRBV7-6 and TRBJ2-2): GAGVSQSPRYKVTKRGQDVALRCDPISGHVSLYWYRQALGQGPEFLTYFNYEAQQDKSGLPNDRFSAERPEGSISTLTIQRTEQRDSAMYRCASSWTSGRAGELFFGEGSRLTVL.

This clonotype appeared a few times. V gene TRBV6-1 combines with J gene TRBJ2-7, with D possibly TRBD1 on 5 matching bases. Germline CDR1 is MNHNS and CDR2 is SASEGT. Trimming cost V 4 bases and J 4 bases, with 17 bases left between them. This CDR3 has 15 amino acids. CDR3 DNA sequence: TGTGCCAGCAGTGCTCCGGACACATCTACGTACGAGCAGTACTTC. As protein: CASSAPDTSTYEQYF.

The rearrangement uses TRBV7-6 and TRBJ2-7; D is unresolved. This CDR3 spans 14 amino acids. From germline, CDR1 is SGHVS and CDR2 FNYEAQ. The ends were cut back, 4 bases at V and 0 bases at J, with 10 bases in the middle. CDR3 DNA: TGTGCCAGCAGCTCAATTTCGAGCTCCTACGAGCAGTACTTC. This translates into CASSSISSSYEQYF.

This clonotype was seen a handful of times. V is TRBV15 and J is TRBJ2-4; no reliable D call. There are 14 residues in the CDR3. V gave up 5 bases and J gave up 0 bases, with 8 bases separating them. CDR1 is LNHNV and CDR2 is YYDKDF in the germline V gene (reference sequence). CDR3 coding DNA: TGTGCCACCAGCGTTAGTATAGCCAAAAACATTCAGTACTTC. Its protein is CATSVSIAKNIQYF.